The source of this TCR beta chain is a study of T cell responses to AZD1222 COVID-19 vaccine. The repertoire was sequenced with immunoSEQ multiplex PCR; TCRdb's copy has only in-frame clones and lacks some. The sample contains approximately 160,000 clones, roughly 94% of which appear only once. There are a few counts of this clone. Specimen: peripheral blood, collected 28 days after the second AZD1222 dose. The TCR was taken from an adult who received the AZD1222 COVID-19 vaccine.

Written as DNA, the CDR3 is TGTGCCAGCAGTGGGCTAGCCCCCAAACCTCCCCACGAGCAGTACTTC. This sequence encodes CASSGLAPKPPHEQYF. The chain has TRBV2 and TRBJ2-7; D is possibly TRBD2 (5 bases). This CDR3 is built from 16 residues. The germline V gene encodes CDR1 SNHLY and CDR2 FYNNEI. V was clipped by 4 bases and J by 5 bases, with 21 bases between them.